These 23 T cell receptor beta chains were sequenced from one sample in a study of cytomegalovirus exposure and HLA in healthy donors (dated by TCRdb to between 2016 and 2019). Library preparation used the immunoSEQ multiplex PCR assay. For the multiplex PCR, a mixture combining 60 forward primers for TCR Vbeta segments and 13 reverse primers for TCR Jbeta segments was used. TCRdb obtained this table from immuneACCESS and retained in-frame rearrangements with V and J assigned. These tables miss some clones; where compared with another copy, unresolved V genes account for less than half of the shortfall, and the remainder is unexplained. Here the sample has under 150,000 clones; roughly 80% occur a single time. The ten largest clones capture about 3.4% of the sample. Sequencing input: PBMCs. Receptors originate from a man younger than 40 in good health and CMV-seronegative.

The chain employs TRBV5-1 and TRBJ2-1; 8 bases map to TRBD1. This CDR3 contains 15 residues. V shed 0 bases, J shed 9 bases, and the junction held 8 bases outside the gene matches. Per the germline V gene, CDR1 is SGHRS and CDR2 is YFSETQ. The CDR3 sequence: CASSLGGQGLSEQFF. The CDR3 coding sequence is TGCGCCAGCAGCTTGGGTGGACAGGGTTTATCTGAGCAGTTCTTC.

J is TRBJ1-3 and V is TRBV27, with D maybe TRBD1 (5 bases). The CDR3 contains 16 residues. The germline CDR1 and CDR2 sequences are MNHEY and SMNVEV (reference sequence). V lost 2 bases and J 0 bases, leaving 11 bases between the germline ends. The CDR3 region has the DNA TGTGCCAGCAGTTTAGCGGGGGGGGGCTCTGGAAACACCATATATTTT. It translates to CASSLAGGGSGNTIYF.

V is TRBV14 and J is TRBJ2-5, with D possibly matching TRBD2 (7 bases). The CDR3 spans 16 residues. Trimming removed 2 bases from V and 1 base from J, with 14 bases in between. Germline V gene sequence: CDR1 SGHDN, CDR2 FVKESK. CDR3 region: CASSQPAGGRQETQYF. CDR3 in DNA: TGTGCCAGCAGCCAACCCGCCGGGGGGCGCCAAGAGACCCAGTACTTC.

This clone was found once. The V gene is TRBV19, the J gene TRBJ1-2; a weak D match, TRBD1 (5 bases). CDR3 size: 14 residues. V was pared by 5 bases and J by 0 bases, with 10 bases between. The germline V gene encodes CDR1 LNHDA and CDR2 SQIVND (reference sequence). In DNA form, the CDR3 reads TGTGCCAGTAGTCCCCAGGGCGCTAACTATGGCTACACCTTC. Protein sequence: CASSPQGANYGYTF.

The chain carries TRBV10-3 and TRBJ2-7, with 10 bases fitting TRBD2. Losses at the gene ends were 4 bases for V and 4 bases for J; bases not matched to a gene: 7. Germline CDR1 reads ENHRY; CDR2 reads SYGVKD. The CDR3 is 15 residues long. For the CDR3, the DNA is TGTGCCATCAGTGCCCCTAGCGGGAGTAGTTACGAGCAGTACTTC. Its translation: CAISAPSGSSYEQYF.

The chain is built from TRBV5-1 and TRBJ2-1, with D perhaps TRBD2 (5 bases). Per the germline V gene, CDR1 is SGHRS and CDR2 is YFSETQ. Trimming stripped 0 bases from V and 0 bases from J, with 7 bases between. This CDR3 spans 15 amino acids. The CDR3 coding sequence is TGCGCCAGCAGCTTGGGGACTTACTCCTACAATGAGCAGTTCTTC. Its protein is CASSLGTYSYNEQFF.

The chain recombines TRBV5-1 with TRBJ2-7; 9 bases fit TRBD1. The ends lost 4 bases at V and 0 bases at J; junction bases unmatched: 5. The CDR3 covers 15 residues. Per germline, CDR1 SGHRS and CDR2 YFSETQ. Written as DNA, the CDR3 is TGCGCCAGCAGCAACCGGGACAGGGACTCCTACGAGCAGTACTTC. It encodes CASSNRDRDSYEQYF.

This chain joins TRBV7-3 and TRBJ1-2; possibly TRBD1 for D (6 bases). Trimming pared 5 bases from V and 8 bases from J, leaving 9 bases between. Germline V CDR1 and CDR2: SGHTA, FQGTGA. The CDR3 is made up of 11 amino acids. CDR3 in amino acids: CASSAGVGYTF. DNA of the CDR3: TGTGCCAGCAGCGCAGGGGTCGGCTACACCTTC.

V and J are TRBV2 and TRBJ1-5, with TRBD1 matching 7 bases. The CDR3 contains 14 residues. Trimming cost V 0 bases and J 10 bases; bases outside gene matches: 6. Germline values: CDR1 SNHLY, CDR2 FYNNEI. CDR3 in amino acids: CASSEAAGGIPQHF. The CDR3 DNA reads TGTGCCAGCAGTGAAGCGGCAGGGGGTATACCCCAGCATTTT.

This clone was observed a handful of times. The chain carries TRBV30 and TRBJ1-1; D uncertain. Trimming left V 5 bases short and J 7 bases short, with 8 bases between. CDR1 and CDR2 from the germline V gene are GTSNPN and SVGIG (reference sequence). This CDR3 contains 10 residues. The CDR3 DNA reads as TGTGCCTGGGGGAGGAATGAAGCTTTCTTT. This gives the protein CAWGRNEAFF.

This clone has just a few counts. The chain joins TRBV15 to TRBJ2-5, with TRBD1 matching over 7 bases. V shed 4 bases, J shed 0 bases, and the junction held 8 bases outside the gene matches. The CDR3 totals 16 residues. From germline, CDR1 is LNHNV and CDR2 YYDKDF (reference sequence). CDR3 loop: CATSTRQGTYQETQYF. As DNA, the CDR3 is TGTGCCACCAGCACTCGACAGGGTACCTACCAAGAGACCCAGTACTTC.

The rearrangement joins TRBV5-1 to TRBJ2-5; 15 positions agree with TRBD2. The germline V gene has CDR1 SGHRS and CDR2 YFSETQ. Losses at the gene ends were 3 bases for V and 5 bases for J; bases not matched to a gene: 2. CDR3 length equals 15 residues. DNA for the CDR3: TGCGCCAGCAGCTGGACTAGCGGGGGGGCTGAGACCCAGTACTTC. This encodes CASSWTSGGAETQYF.

As DNA, the CDR3 is TGCAGCGTTTATACCCGAGACAGGGGATACGAGCAGTACTTC. Translated: CSVYTRDRGYEQYF. J is TRBJ2-7 and V is TRBV29-1, with TRBD1 matching over 8 bases. This CDR3 comprises 14 residues. V trimming: 5 bases; J trimming: 4 bases; junction bases outside the gene matches: 10. The germline V gene has CDR1 SQVTM and CDR2 ANQGSEA.

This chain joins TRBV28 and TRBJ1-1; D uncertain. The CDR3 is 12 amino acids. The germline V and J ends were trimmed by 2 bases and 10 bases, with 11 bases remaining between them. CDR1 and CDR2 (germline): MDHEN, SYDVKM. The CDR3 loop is CASSLRVNGAFF. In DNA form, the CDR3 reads TGTGCCAGCAGTTTACGGGTGAATGGAGCTTTCTTT.

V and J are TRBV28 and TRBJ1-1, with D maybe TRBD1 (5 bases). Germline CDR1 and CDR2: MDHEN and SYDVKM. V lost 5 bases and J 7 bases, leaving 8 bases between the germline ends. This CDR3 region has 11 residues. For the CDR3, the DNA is TGTGCCAGCAGTGGGGGGTTTGAAGCTTTCTTT. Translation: CASSGGFEAFF. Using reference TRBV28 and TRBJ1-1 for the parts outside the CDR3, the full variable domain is DVKVTQSSRYLVKRTGEKVFLECVQDMDHENMFWYRQDPGLGLRLIYFSYDVKMKEKGDIPEGYSVSREKKERFSLILESASTNQTSMYLCASSGGFEAFFGQGTRLTVV.

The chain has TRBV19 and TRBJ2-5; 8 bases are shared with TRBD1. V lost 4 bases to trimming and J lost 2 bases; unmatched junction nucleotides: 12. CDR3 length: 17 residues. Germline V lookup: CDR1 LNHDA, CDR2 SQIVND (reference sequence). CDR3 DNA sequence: TGTGCCAGTAGTACAGGGGGCAGGTGGGCTTTGCAAGAGACCCAGTACTTC. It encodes CASSTGGRWALQETQYF.

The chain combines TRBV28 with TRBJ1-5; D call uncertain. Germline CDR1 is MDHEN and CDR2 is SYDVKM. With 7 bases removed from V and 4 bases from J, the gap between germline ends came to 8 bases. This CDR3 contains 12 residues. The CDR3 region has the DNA TGTGCCAGCAATCCAGGTAATCAGCCCCAGCATTTT. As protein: CASNPGNQPQHF.

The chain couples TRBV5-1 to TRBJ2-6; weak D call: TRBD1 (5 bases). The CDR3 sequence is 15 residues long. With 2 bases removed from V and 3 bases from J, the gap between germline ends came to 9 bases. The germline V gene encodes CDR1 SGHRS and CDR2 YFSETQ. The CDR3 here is CASSFRDGGANVLTF. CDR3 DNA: TGCGCCAGCAGCTTCAGGGATGGTGGGGCCAACGTCCTGACTTTC.

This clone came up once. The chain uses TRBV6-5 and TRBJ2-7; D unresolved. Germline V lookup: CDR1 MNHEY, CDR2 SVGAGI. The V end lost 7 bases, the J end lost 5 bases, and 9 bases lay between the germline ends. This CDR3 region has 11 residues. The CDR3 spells CASTQSHEQYF. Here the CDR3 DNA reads TGTGCCAGCACCCAAAGCCACGAGCAGTACTTC.

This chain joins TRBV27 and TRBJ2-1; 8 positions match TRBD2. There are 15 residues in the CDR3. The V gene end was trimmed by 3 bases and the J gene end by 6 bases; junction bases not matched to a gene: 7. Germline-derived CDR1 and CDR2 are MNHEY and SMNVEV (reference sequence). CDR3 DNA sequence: TGTGCCAGCAGTTTCTCGGGACTAGGCTCCAATGAGCAGTTCTTC. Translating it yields CASSFSGLGSNEQFF.

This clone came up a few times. The CDR3 coding sequence is TGTGCCAGCAGCTTAGTTGGCAGGGTTAACATTCAGTACTTC. Amino acid sequence: CASSLVGRVNIQYF. This sequence joins TRBV7-2 and TRBJ2-4, with TRBD1 as a possible D gene (5 bases). This CDR3 has 14 amino acids. V dropped 1 base and J dropped 7 bases, with 11 bases sitting between them. CDR1 SGHTA and CDR2 FQGNSA come from the germline V gene.

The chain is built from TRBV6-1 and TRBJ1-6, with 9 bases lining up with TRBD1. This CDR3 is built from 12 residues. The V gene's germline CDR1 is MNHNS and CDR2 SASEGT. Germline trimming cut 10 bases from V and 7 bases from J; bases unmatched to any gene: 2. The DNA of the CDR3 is TGTGCCACAGGACAGGGGAATTCACCCCTCCACTTT. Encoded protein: CATGQGNSPLHF.

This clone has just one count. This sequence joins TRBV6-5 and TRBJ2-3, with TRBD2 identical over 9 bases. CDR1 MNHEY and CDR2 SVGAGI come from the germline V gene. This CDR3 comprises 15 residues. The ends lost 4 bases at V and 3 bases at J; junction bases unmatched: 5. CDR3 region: CASSSPGLATDTQYF. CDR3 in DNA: TGTGCCAGCAGTTCCCCGGGACTAGCAACAGATACGCAGTATTTT.